This TCR beta chain was profiled in a study of human T cells and chemical hapten exposure. Across the whole study: Donors were sensitized with 2% DPC on the upper inner arm. Broader study findings: Sensitizing with DPC caused no change in TCRs above 1 in 1000 frequency.

A single record per CDR3 protein comes from TCRdb applying MiXCR to the RACE reads. This sample yields about 350,000 distinct CDR3 sequences, of which about 6% are seen a single time; approximately 5.4% belongs to the top ten. Time point indicated: patch test 2, 6 weeks after DPC sensitization. Treatment indicated: therapeutic diphenylcyclopropenone sensitization with weekly scalp DPC. The study drew its donors from alopecia patients who were 18 to 70 years old and suitable for DPC. V was cut by 5 bases and J by 3 bases, with 11 bases left in between. CDR3 length: 14 amino acids. Germline-derived CDR1 and CDR2 are MNHEY and SVGEGT. This clonotype was recorded many times. As yet, its antigen is unknown.

The source of this sequence is a woman aged 18 to 35 with alopecia areata. Some clones in this sample may be carry-over from other donors' samples. The sequenced sample was whole blood, obtained in connection with sensitization to the hapten diphenylcyclopropenone (DPC). This chain connects TRBV6-2 or TRBV6-3 to TRBJ1-5; D call uncertain. CDR3 loop: CASSPASYNQPQHF. The DNA of the CDR3 is TGTGCCAGCAGTCCCGCGAGCTACAATCAGCCCCAGCATTTT.